This T cell receptor beta chain was captured by sequencing in a study of T-cell memory formation after mild COVID-19. TCRdb itself ran the 5' RACE reads through MiXCR, one entry per CDR3 protein. The table has 350,000 to 400,000 distinct CDR3 sequences, about an eighth seen once. This clonotype was seen a handful of times. The antigen is not known. Study results and caveats: The pre-infection memory compartment contained some responding clones, suggesting cross-reactive memory joined.

Germline loops: CDR1 SGDLS, CDR2 YYNGEE. V lost 4 bases, J lost 4 bases, and 17 bases lay in between. The length of the CDR3 is 16 residues. This receptor was taken from a young man who had mild COVID-19 (a few samples of this study predate the infection). Cell type and time point are not known. Sequenced input: PBMCs or a T cell subset sorted from them (not recorded which). The chain has TRBV9 and TRBJ2-2; D is undetermined. The DNA for the CDR3 is TGTGCCAGCAGCCGAAGGGTTTTCGGGCCCACCGGGGAGCTGTTTTTT. Its translation is CASSRRVFGPTGELFF.